Listed here are 9 T cell receptor beta chains from one sample, sequenced in a study of blood T cells in healthy people across ages (dated by TCRdb to between 2014 and 2017). Library generation was performed with 5' RACE. The sequencer listed for this sample is Illumina HiSeq 2500. A second PCR of roughly 7 to 11 cycles was run with a J-beta primer mix and a sample-barcoded 5' primer. Clones were called with MiXCR by TCRdb after fastp trimmed the public reads at Q25, and only in-frame beta chains were retained. Every CDR3 protein is listed once, alongside the most common genes and DNA of its rows. The sample table records 600,000 or so distinct CDR3 sequences; about 28% of these occur just once. The leading ten clones occupy approximately 14% of the sample. Sequencing was performed on blood. The receptors originated from a woman aged 80 or over in good health.

The chain links TRBV5-1 to TRBJ2-3; D is ambiguous. The CDR3 runs 14 residues. Trimming pared 0 bases from V and 4 bases from J, leaving 9 bases between. Germline CDR1 SGHRS, CDR2 YFSETQ. The CDR3 DNA follows: TGCGCCAGCAGCTTGGCGCAGGACGCAGATACGCAGTATTTT. Translating gives CASSLAQDADTQYF.

The rearrangement joins TRBV10-3 to TRBJ2-7; 9 bases map to TRBD1. Germline loops: CDR1 ENHRY, CDR2 SYGVKD. Trimming cost V 10 bases and J 5 bases; bases outside gene matches: 18. The length of the CDR3 is 16 residues. In DNA form, the CDR3 reads TGTGCCACGTCCCCGGTCCGGGACAGGGTATGCCACGAGCAGTACTTC. Translation: CATSPVRDRVCHEQYF.

A word on this clonotype: One junction end does not reproduce the germline sequence, and a read error may be involved. V usage is TRBV12-5 and J usage is TRBJ2-1; no firm D call. The CDR3 is made up of 15 amino acids. Germline CDR1 is LGHNT and CDR2 is FRNRAP. The CDR3 nucleotides are TGTGCTAGTGGATCGTGGGGAATTTCCTACAATGAGCAGGTCTTC. Translation: CASGSWGISYNEQVF.

This clonotype came up a few times. V is TRBV19 and J is TRBJ1-2; D is unclear. The germline V and J ends were trimmed by 6 bases and 0 bases, with 8 bases remaining between them. The CDR3 spans 13 residues. The germline CDR1 and CDR2 sequences are LNHDA and SQIVND (reference sequence). CDR3 residues: CASRPQANYGYTF. The CDR3 DNA reads TGTGCCAGTAGACCACAAGCTAACTATGGCTACACCTTC.

This chain uses TRBV29-1 with TRBJ2-1, with D hard to call. This CDR3 contains 14 residues. V was pared by 3 bases and J by 1 base, with 10 bases between. CDR1 is SQVTM, CDR2 ANQGSEA, per germline. The CDR3 nucleotides read TGCAGCGTTGAGGAAGGTCTGTCCTACAATGAGCAGTTCTTC. Translating gives CSVEEGLSYNEQFF.

This clonotype was seen a few times. The junction departs from germline at one end; a sequencing error may be responsible. The gene calls are TRBV6-6 and TRBJ2-7, with 10 bases aligning to TRBD1. There are 13 residues in the CDR3. From germline, CDR1 is MNHNY and CDR2 SVGAGI (reference sequence). The CDR3 bases are TGTGCCAGCAGGGGGGGAGGACAGGGGGTTTTGAACTTC. Translated, it gives CASRGGGQGVLNF.

This clonotype has at least ten counts. The chain links TRBV24-1 to TRBJ2-1; D might be TRBD1 (5 bases). The V gene's germline CDR1 is KGHDR and CDR2 SFDVKD. CDR3 length: 16 residues. Trimming cost V 2 bases and J 3 bases, with 13 bases left between them. The CDR3 is CATSDSQIDSYNEQFF. The CDR3 DNA reads TGTGCCACCAGTGATTCCCAAATAGACAGCTACAATGAGCAGTTCTTC.

There are a few counts of this clonotype. It may be a read error: a sequence one base away is much more abundant. The V and J genes are TRBV7-9 and TRBJ2-3, with D perhaps being TRBD1 or TRBD2 (5 bases each). The CDR3 totals 12 residues. Germline values: CDR1 SEHNR, CDR2 FQNEAQ (reference sequence). V dropped 11 bases and J dropped 3 bases, with 12 bases sitting between them. In DNA, the CDR3 is TGTGCCGGGGGACGGAGAACAGATACGCAGTATTTT. Protein product: CAGGRRTDTQYF.

There are many counts of this clonotype. J is TRBJ2-1 and V is TRBV11-1; either TRBD1 or TRBD2 may supply D (5 bases each). Germline V CDR1 and CDR2: SGHAT, FQDESV (reference sequence). This CDR3 is 15 amino acids long. V was pared by 3 bases and J by 5 bases, with 14 bases between. CDR3 nucleotides: TGTGCCAGCAGCTTCGCAGGGAGCCTCAACAATGAGCAGTTCTTC. It is translated as CASSFAGSLNNEQFF. Using reference TRBV11-1 and TRBJ2-1 for the parts outside the CDR3, the full variable domain is EAEVAQSPRYKITEKSQAVAFWCDPISGHATLYWYRQILGQGPELLVQFQDESVVDDSQLPKDRFSAERLKGVDSTLKIQPAELGDSAMYLCASSFAGSLNNEQFFGPGTRLTVL.